Shown below are 27 T cell receptor beta chains from a single sample sequenced in a study of blood T cell repertoires in COVID-19. Assay used: immunoSEQ multiplex PCR; TCRdb lists only in-frame clones, some missing. The data contain 350,000 or so clones, approximately 84% of them seen just once; the ten biggest clones take up about 0.93%. The sample comprised PBMCs or T cells enriched from blood (not recorded which). These receptors all come from a woman aged 30 to 39 who had recovered from COVID-19.

The V and J genes are TRBV11-2 and TRBJ2-7; 11 bases fit TRBD2. The CDR3 has 14 amino acids. Germline CDR1 and CDR2: SGHAT and FQNNGV. V was clipped by 3 bases and J by 2 bases; unmatched bases: 0. Here the CDR3 reads CASSFSGGAYEQYF. The DNA for the CDR3 is TGTGCCAGCAGCTTTAGCGGGGGGGCCTACGAGCAGTACTTC.

The rearrangement uses TRBV28 and TRBJ1-2; D is ambiguous. There are 15 residues in the CDR3. From germline, CDR1 is MDHEN and CDR2 SYDVKM. Trimming shortened V by 3 bases and J by 5 bases, and 16 bases separated the two germline ends. The CDR3 coding sequence is TGTGCCAGCAGTTTGGTAGGAGGGTTGGGTTATGGCTACACCTTC. This gives the protein CASSLVGGLGYGYTF.

V usage is TRBV28 and J usage is TRBJ1-5; D might be TRBD1 (6 bases). V was shortened by 5 bases and J by 2 bases, with 10 bases between the two germline ends. Germline V gene data show CDR1 as MDHEN and CDR2 as SYDVKM. This CDR3 comprises 14 residues. The CDR3 DNA reads TGTGCCAGCAGTACCGGACAGCGCAATCAGCCCCAGCATTTT. Amino acids: CASSTGQRNQPQHF.

In its sample, this clone was seen once. A read error may be the cause here, since a much bigger clone is one base away. The same CDR3 is also encoded by other DNA sequences in this sample. The chain couples TRBV6-5 to TRBJ1-2, with D possibly matching TRBD1 (6 bases). Germline loops: CDR1 MNHEY, CDR2 SVGAGI. CDR3 size: 13 residues. V was cut by 6 bases and J by 2 bases, with 10 bases left in between. The CDR3 DNA reads as TGTGCCAGCAGCTTAGGACAGAACTATGGCTACACCTTC. Its translation is CASSLGQNYGYTF.

The sample holds one count of this clone. The rearrangement joins TRBV24-1 to TRBJ2-5; TRBD2 is a possible D gene (7 bases). CDR1 and CDR2 from the germline V gene are KGHDR and SFDVKD. Trimming took off 3 bases at V and 2 bases at J, with 15 bases between the two ends. The CDR3 loop spans 16 amino acids. CDR3 sequence reads: CATSDRGGGWQETQYF. The CDR3 region has the DNA TGTGCCACCAGTGATCGGGGAGGGGGTTGGCAAGAGACCCAGTACTTC.

The rearrangement joins TRBV7-9 to TRBJ1-2; TRBD1 matches at 7 bases. Germline CDR1 and CDR2: SEHNR and FQNEAQ (reference sequence). V gave up 5 bases and J gave up 4 bases; unmatched junction bases: 10. CDR3 length: 15 amino acids. In nucleotides, the CDR3 is TGTGCCAGCAGCCGACAGGGAGCGGGAGGCTATGGCTACACCTTC. Protein sequence: CASSRQGAGGYGYTF.

J is TRBJ2-7 and V is TRBV28; TRBD1 aligns across 8 bases. V lost 6 bases to trimming and J lost 6 bases; unmatched junction nucleotides: 4. This CDR3 is 12 amino acids long. Germline V gene data show CDR1 as MDHEN and CDR2 as SYDVKM. The CDR3 region has the DNA TGTGCCAGCAGCCAGACAGGGGCCGAGCAGTACTTC. It codes for CASSQTGAEQYF.

This chain uses TRBV5-4 with TRBJ2-7, with a possible D match to TRBD2 (6 bases). This CDR3 has 15 amino acids. CDR1 is SGHNT, CDR2 YYREEE, per germline (reference sequence). V was pared by 3 bases and J by 2 bases, with 15 bases between. The CDR3 DNA reads as TGTGCCAGCAGCTCGGACGGGGGAGGCGCCTACGAGCAGTACTTC. This sequence encodes CASSSDGGGAYEQYF. Using reference TRBV5-4 and TRBJ2-7 for the parts outside the CDR3, the full variable domain is ETGVTQSPTHLIKTRGQQVTLRCSSQSGHNTVSWYQQALGQGPQFIFQYYREEENGRGNFPPRFSGLQFPNYSSELNVNALELDDSALYLCASSSDGGGAYEQYFGPGTRLTVT.

This rearrangement joins TRBV7-6 to TRBJ1-6; a possible D gene is TRBD1 (5 bases). In germline, CDR1 is SGHVS, CDR2 FNYEAQ. The CDR3 is 15 amino acids. V lost 0 bases, J lost 5 bases, and 8 bases lay in between. The CDR3, as DNA: TGTGCCAGCAGCTTAGCGGGCAGGGATAATTCACCCCTCCACTTT. Translated: CASSLAGRDNSPLHF.

V and J are TRBV7-2 and TRBJ2-5; 7 positions agree with TRBD1. J was trimmed by 4 bases and V by 5 bases; bases with no gene match: 13. CDR1 and CDR2 (germline): SGHTA, FQGNSA. The CDR3 extends over 16 amino acids. The chain's CDR3 is CASSPAQRGLGETQYF. The DNA of the CDR3 is TGTGCCAGCAGCCCGGCCCAGAGGGGGCTGGGAGAGACCCAGTACTTC.

Remarks on this clone: This CDR3 is also generated by other DNA sequences in the sample. V and J are TRBV11-2 and TRBJ2-5; the match to TRBD2 covers 12 bases. With V trimmed by 1 base and J by 5 bases, 8 bases remained unmatched. Germline V gives CDR1 SGHAT, CDR2 FQNNGV. The CDR3 runs 17 residues. CDR3 residues: CASSLGASGGAYETQYF. Here the CDR3 DNA reads TGTGCCAGCAGCTTAGGGGCTAGCGGGGGGGCCTACGAGACCCAGTACTTC.

The genes are TRBV19 and TRBJ1-4; tentative D call: TRBD1 (6 bases). Trimming cost V 3 bases and J 0 bases, with 14 bases left between them. This CDR3 has 17 residues. The germline V gene encodes CDR1 LNHDA and CDR2 SQIVND (reference sequence). The CDR3 spells CASSIDRRPATNEKLFF. The CDR3 bases are TGTGCCAGTAGTATCGACAGGAGACCCGCAACTAATGAAAAACTGTTTTTT. The full variable domain, completed using reference TRBV19 and TRBJ1-4, is DGGITQSPKYLFRKEGQNVTLSCEQNLNHDAMYWYRQDPGQGLRLIYYSQIVNDFQKGDIAEGYSVSREKKESFPLTVTSAQKNPTAFYLCASSIDRRPATNEKLFFGSGTQLSVL.

The chain links TRBV5-5 to TRBJ1-1; D unclear. Germline V gene data show CDR1 as SGHKS and CDR2 as YYEKEE (reference sequence). V lost 0 bases to trimming and J lost 10 bases, with 13 bases between them. This CDR3 has 13 amino acids. The CDR3 spells CASSLDLNRGAFF. The CDR3 DNA is TGTGCCAGCAGCTTGGACCTAAATCGGGGAGCTTTCTTT.

This clone appeared once. The CDR3 here is CASSQLQGRYEQYF. The CDR3 DNA is TGTGCCAGCAGCCAACTTCAGGGCCGCTACGAGCAGTACTTC. The chain couples TRBV14 to TRBJ2-7, with D possibly TRBD1 on 5 matching bases. Looked up from germline, CDR1 is SGHDN and CDR2 is FVKESK. This CDR3 spans 14 amino acids. V was cut by 2 bases and J by 3 bases, with 11 bases left in between.

This chain links TRBV15 with TRBJ1-5, with D perhaps matching TRBD1 (5 bases). V was cut by 3 bases and J by 5 bases, with 17 bases left in between. Germline values: CDR1 LNHNV, CDR2 YYDKDF (reference sequence). The CDR3 covers 16 residues. Here the CDR3 reads CATSRDVTVTYQPQHF. The CDR3 DNA reads TGTGCCACCAGCAGGGATGTGACAGTAACCTATCAGCCCCAGCATTTT.

The chain carries TRBV10-3 and TRBJ1-2; tentatively, D is TRBD1 (6 bases). Germline V gives CDR1 ENHRY, CDR2 SYGVKD. V was trimmed by 6 bases and J by 2 bases, leaving 7 bases between them. The CDR3 is made up of 12 amino acids. The CDR3 nucleotides are TGTGCCATCAGAACAGGGAACTATGGCTACACCTTC. This gives the protein CAIRTGNYGYTF.

V is TRBV19 and J is TRBJ2-6, with D possibly TRBD2 on 5 matching bases. Deletions cut 7 bases from V and 3 bases from J, with 10 bases between. CDR1 and CDR2 from the germline V gene are LNHDA and SQIVND (reference sequence). CDR3 size: 14 residues. The CDR3 DNA reads as TGTGCCAGTATTGGTCGGGGTGGGGCCAACGTCCTGACTTTC. This sequence encodes CASIGRGGANVLTF.

The V and J genes are TRBV28 and TRBJ2-7, with 9 bases matching TRBD1. The junction had 6 bases not matched to a gene; V was cut back by 7 bases and J by 2 bases. This CDR3 spans 14 amino acids. CDR1 and CDR2 from the germline V gene are MDHEN and SYDVKM. The CDR3 DNA sequence: TGTGCCAGCACCCCAAGGACAGGGGCCTACGAGCAGTACTTC. It yields the protein CASTPRTGAYEQYF.

V usage is TRBV10-1 and J usage is TRBJ2-3; TRBD2 might be the D (6 bases). V was cut by 0 bases and J by 6 bases, with 10 bases left in between. Germline-derived CDR1 and CDR2 are WNHNN and SYGVQD (reference sequence). The CDR3 totals 14 residues. The CDR3 region has the DNA TGCGCCAGCAGTGAGTCGACGGGGGTGGATACGCAGTATTTT. Its protein is CASSESTGVDTQYF.

This clone was seen only once. This sequence joins TRBV11-2 and TRBJ2-2; D might be TRBD2 (5 bases). V was cut by 2 bases and J by 4 bases, with 11 bases left in between. Germline CDR1 is SGHAT and CDR2 is FQNNGV. CDR3 length: 15 residues. CDR3 sequence (DNA): TGTGCCAGCAGCTTACGACTACTACTCACCGGGGAGCTGTTTTTT. As protein: CASSLRLLLTGELFF.

This clone showed up just a few times. The rearrangement links TRBV7-9 to TRBJ2-1; tentatively, D is TRBD2 (6 bases). Germline V lookup: CDR1 SEHNR, CDR2 FQNEAQ (reference sequence). V was shortened by 1 base and J by 7 bases, with 8 bases between the two germline ends. CDR3 length equals 13 residues. CDR3 sequence reads: CASSLEGTNEQFF. The CDR3 DNA reads TGTGCCAGCAGCTTAGAGGGGACTAATGAGCAGTTCTTC.

The chain recombines TRBV6-2 or TRBV6-3 with TRBJ2-1, with TRBD2 matching over 11 bases. CDR1 and CDR2 (germline): MNHEY, SVGEGT. The J segment lost 4 bases and the V segment lost 3 bases, leaving 5 bases of the junction unmatched. The CDR3 has 16 amino acids. This chain's CDR3 is CASSYGGLADYNEQFF. The CDR3 DNA reads as TGTGCCAGCAGTTATGGGGGACTAGCGGATTACAATGAGCAGTTCTTC.

The table lists this clone with a count of one. The chain couples TRBV27 to TRBJ1-6; no firm D call. The V gene's germline CDR1 is MNHEY and CDR2 SMNVEV (reference sequence). With 2 bases removed from V and 5 bases from J, the gap between germline ends came to 19 bases. The CDR3 has 18 residues. CDR3 nucleotide sequence: TGTGCCAGCAGTTTAGAGGGCACAACTAACAGCAATAATTCACCCCTCCACTTT. This translates into CASSLEGTTNSNNSPLHF.

V is TRBV7-6 and J is TRBJ2-7; 8 positions agree with TRBD2. CDR3 length: 16 residues. V gave up 5 bases and J gave up 7 bases; unmatched junction bases: 16. Germline V gene data show CDR1 as SGHVS and CDR2 as FNYEAQ. CDR3 DNA sequence: TGTGCCAGCAGCCCCCCCGGGCTCGCCGGGAGGGAGGAGCAGTACTTC. It codes for CASSPPGLAGREEQYF.

The chain has TRBV5-1 and TRBJ2-3; tentatively, D is TRBD1 (5 bases). This CDR3 contains 14 residues. CDR1 and CDR2 from the germline V gene are SGHRS and YFSETQ. V was clipped by 3 bases and J by 4 bases, with 12 bases between them. CDR3 DNA sequence: TGCGCCAGCAGCTACAGGTTAGGTGCAGATACGCAGTATTTT. Amino acids: CASSYRLGADTQYF. The whole variable domain, remainder taken from reference TRBV5-1 and TRBJ2-3, is KAGVTQTPRYLIKTRGQQVTLSCSPISGHRSVSWYQQTPGQGLQFLFEYFSETQRNKGNFPGRFSGRQFSNSRSEMNVSTLELGDSALYLCASSYRLGADTQYFGPGTRLTVL.

J is TRBJ1-5 and V is TRBV28, with no clear D. Germline CDR1 and CDR2: MDHEN and SYDVKM. Trimming took off 5 bases at V and 1 base at J, with 12 bases between the two ends. The CDR3 is made up of 15 amino acids. CDR3 nucleotides: TGTGCCAGCAGTGACAATCGAGCCAGCAATCAGCCCCAGCATTTT. This codes for CASSDNRASNQPQHF.

V usage is TRBV28 and J usage is TRBJ1-6; 8 bases are shared with TRBD1. This CDR3 comprises 15 residues. The V gene end was trimmed by 5 bases and the J gene end by 7 bases; junction bases not matched to a gene: 7. The germline V gene encodes CDR1 MDHEN and CDR2 SYDVKM. Here the CDR3 reads CASSLGQGTNSPLHF. CDR3 DNA: TGTGCCAGCAGTCTTGGACAGGGAACCAATTCACCCCTCCACTTT.